This entry is about one TCR beta chain. Antigen: not known. These data come from a study of graft-versus-host responses after intestinal transplantation. The study, taken as a whole, reports: Recipient marrow contained GvH clones, some of which appeared first in ileum or blood. Individuals carrying graft-donor T cell macrochimerism showed high graft-versus-host to host-versus-graft clonal ratios in allografts.

This CDR3 has 14 amino acids. Trimming shortened V by 3 bases and J by 5 bases, and 12 bases separated the two germline ends. The germline V gene has CDR1 SGHDT and CDR2 YYEEEE. Using immunoSEQ multiplex PCR, the repertoire was profiled, and TCRdb retains in-frame clones only, with some absent. The top ten clones hold around 0.87% of a sample with tens of thousands of clones, roughly four fifths of them seen once. The genes are TRBV5-6 and TRBJ1-3; the D is unclear. The clonotype was recovered from a human donor who was the organ donor for an intestinal transplant. This specimen consisted of unstimulated CD8+ T cells sorted from spleen or lymph node cells, obtained before transplant. The CDR3 loop is CASSSRGRRNTIYF. In DNA, the CDR3 is TGTGCCAGCAGCTCCCGTGGACGGAGAAACACCATATATTTT.